A single sample gave rise to the 6 T cell receptor beta chains below, sequenced in a study of tumor-infiltrating lymphocytes in primary liver carcinoma. Germline DNA was also extracted, and blood RNA derived from unsorted whole blood. The authors made TCR beta cDNA from around 500 ng total RNA with a constant-region primer. Three nested multiplex PCR rounds of slightly modified ARM-PCR generated TCR beta libraries. Researchers ran the first two PCR rounds for 10 cycles each with TRBV1-TRBV30 forward primers and a C-beta reverse primer. TCRdb recomputed calls from the multiplex PCR reads with MiXCR, one row per CDR3 protein. The data hold about 320,000 distinct CDR3 sequences, with more than 55% observed a single time. Material for sequencing was peripheral blood. All receptors derive from a middle-aged man with primary liver carcinoma and hepatitis B virus infection.

The chain carries TRBV6-4 and TRBJ2-1; tentatively, D is TRBD1 or TRBD2 (5 bases each). This CDR3 is 15 amino acids long. Germline assignment: CDR1 MRHNA and CDR2 SNTAGT. V was clipped by 4 bases and J by 4 bases, with 14 bases between them. Here the CDR3 reads CASSAGPGQYNEQFF. As DNA, the CDR3 is TGTGCCAGCAGTGCGGGTCCGGGGCAGTACAATGAGCAGTTCTTC.

Notes on this clonotype: This sequence may be a read error, since a much larger clone differs from it by one base. V usage is TRBV6-2 or TRBV6-3 and J usage is TRBJ1-5, with D hard to call. V was cut by 6 bases and J by 0 bases, with 9 bases left in between. Germline V gene lookup returns CDR1 MNHEY and CDR2 SVGEGT. CDR3 length equals 14 residues. The CDR3 here is CASSHSYSNQPQHF. In DNA form, the CDR3 reads TGTGCCAGCAGCCATTCATATAGCAATCAGCCCCAGCATTTT.

The J gene is TRBJ2-7, the V gene TRBV6-5, with 7 positions matching TRBD2. There are 12 residues in the CDR3. V lost 6 bases and J lost 13; bases outside the gene matches: 12. Germline CDR1 and CDR2: MNHEY and SVGAGI. Here the CDR3 DNA reads TGTGCCAGCAGACGGCGGGACTACGAACATTACTTC. Translated: CASRRRDYEHYF.

Notes on this clonotype: A read error is likely, as this CDR3 ends without the conserved phenylalanine or tryptophan. It is unclear where the CDR3 begins or ends on the DNA, so no DNA is shown, and the CDR3 is as TCRdb lists it. The chain carries TRBV4-3 and TRBJ2-7; TRBD2 is taken as the D call from the table, unchecked against the DNA. The CDR3 totals 16 residues, both ends included. Germline-derived CDR1 and CDR2 are LGHNA and YSLEER. CDR3 residues: CASSQDRGLSSYEKYY.

Concerning this clonotype: Given a much more abundant clone one base away, this may be a read error. The chain combines TRBV29-1 with TRBJ2-3, with TRBD2 as a possible D gene (6 bases). The CDR3 has 15 residues. Germline V gene lookup returns CDR1 SQVTM and CDR2 ANQGSEA. The CDR3 DNA reads TGCAGCATTGAAAAAAAAGGGGTAGCGGCAGATACGCAGTATTTT. Translation gives CSIEKKGVAADTQYF.

On this clonotype itself: Since a much larger clone is just one base distant, this may be a read error. The V gene is TRBV14, the J gene TRBJ2-1; possible D gene TRBD1, 5 bases. CDR1 SGHDN and CDR2 FVKESK come from the germline V gene. The CDR3 spans 15 residues. The CDR3, as DNA: TGTGCCAGCAACCAAGATCGACAGACTTACAATGAGCAGTTCTTC. This encodes CASNQDRQTYNEQFF.